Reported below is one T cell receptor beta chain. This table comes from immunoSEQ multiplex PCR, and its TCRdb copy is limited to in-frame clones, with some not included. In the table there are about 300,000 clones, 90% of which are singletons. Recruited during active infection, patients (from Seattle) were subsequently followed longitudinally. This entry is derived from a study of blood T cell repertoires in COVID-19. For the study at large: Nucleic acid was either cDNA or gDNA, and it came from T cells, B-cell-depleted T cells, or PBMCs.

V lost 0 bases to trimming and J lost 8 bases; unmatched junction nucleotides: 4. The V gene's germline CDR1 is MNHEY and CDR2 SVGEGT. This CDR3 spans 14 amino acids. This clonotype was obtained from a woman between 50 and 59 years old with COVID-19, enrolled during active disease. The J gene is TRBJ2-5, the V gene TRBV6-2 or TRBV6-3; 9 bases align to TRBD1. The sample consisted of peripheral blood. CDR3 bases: TGTGCCAGCAGTTACTCGGACAGGGGCCTTACCCAGTACTTC. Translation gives CASSYSDRGLTQYF.